This T cell receptor beta chain was observed in a study of blood T cell repertoires in COVID-19. Study as a whole: Specimens from acute and convalescent COVID-19 originated in the United States, Italy and Spain. In each case, the material was cDNA or gDNA derived from T cells, B-cell-depleted T cells, or PBMCs.

Per the germline V gene, CDR1 is GTSNPN and CDR2 is SVGIG (reference sequence). The V gene lost 3 bases and the J gene lost 6 bases, with 15 bases spanning the gap. This CDR3 has 14 amino acids. In the original analysis: Nucleated cell number was recorded as an estimate derived from reference gene primer amplification. Sequencing used immunoSEQ multiplex PCR; TCRdb keeps in-frame clones, though not all of them. D and trimming were read from the DNA, whereas the V and J calls and clone size are those reported in that table. The top ten clones hold more than 1.5% of a sample with under 110,000 clones, roughly 85% of them seen once.

The chain recombines TRBV30 with TRBJ1-5; tentative D call: TRBD1 (6 bases). The sequence was collected from a woman in her seventies with active or convalescent COVID-19. The specimen sequenced was peripheral blood. The CDR3 nucleotides read TGTGCCTGGAGCGGGGCAGGGGCGACTCAGCCCCAGCATTTT. Translation gives CAWSGAGATQPQHF.